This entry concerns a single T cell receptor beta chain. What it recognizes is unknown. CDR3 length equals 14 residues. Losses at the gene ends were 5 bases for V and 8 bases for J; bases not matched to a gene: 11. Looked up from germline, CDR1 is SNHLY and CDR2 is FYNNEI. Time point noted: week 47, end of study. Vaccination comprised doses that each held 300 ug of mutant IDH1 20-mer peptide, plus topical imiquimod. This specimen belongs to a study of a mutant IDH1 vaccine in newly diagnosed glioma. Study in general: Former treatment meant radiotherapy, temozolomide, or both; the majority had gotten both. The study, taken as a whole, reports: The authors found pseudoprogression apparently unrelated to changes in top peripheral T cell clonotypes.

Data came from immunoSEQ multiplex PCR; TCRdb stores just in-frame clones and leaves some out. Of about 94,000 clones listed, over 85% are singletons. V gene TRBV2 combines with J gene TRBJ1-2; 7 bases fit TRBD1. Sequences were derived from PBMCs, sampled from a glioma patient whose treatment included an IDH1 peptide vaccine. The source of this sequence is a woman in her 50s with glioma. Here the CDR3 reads CASSWDSKTRGYTF. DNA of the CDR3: TGTGCCAGCAGTTGGGACAGCAAAACGAGGGGCTACACCTTC.